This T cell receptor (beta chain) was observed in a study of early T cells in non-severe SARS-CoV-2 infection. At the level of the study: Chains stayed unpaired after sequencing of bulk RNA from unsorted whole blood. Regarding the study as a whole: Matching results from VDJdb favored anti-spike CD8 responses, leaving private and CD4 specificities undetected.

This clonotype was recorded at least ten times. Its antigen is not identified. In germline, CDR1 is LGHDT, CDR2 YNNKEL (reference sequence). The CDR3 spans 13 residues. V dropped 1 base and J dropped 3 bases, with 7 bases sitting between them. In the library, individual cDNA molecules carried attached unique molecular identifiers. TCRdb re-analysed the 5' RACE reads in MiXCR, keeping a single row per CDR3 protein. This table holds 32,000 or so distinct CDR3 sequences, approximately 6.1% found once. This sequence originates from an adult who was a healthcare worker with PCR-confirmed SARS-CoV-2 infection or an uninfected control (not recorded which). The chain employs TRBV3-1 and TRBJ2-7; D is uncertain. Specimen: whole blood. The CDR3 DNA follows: TGTGCCAGCAGCCAAGGATCGAACTACGAGCAGTACTTC. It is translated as CASSQGSNYEQYF.